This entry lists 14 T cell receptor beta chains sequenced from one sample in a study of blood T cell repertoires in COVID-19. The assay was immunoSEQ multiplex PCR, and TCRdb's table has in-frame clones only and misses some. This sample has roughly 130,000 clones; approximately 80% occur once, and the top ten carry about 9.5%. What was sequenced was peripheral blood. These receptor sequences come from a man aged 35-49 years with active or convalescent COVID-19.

As DNA, the CDR3 is TGTGCCAGCAGTTACGGACATGTGGACAGAGATTACGAGCAGTACTTC. It encodes CASSYGHVDRDYEQYF. The chain joins TRBV6-6 to TRBJ2-7, with D possibly being TRBD1 (6 bases). Between the trimmed V and J ends, which lost 2 bases and 4 bases, there was a span of 18 bases. The CDR3 spans 16 residues. Germline loops: CDR1 MNHNY, CDR2 SVGAGI (reference sequence).

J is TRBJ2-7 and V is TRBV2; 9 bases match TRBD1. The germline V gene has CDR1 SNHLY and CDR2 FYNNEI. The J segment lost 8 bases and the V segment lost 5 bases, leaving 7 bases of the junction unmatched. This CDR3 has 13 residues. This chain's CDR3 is CASSPSGTGKQYF. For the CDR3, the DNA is TGTGCCAGCAGTCCCTCCGGGACAGGGAAGCAGTACTTC.

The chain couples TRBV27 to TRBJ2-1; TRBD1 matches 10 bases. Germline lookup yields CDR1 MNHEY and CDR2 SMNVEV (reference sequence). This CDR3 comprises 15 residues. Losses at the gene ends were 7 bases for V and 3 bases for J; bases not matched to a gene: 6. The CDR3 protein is CASNLGTGDYNEQFF. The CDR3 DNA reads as TGTGCCAGCAACCTCGGGACAGGGGACTACAATGAGCAGTTCTTC.

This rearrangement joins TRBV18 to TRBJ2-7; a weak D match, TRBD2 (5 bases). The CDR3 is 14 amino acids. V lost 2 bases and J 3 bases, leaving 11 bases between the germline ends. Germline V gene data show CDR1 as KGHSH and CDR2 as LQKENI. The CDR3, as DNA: TGTGCCAGCTCACCATCCGGGGAGATCTACGAGCAGTACTTC. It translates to CASSPSGEIYEQYF.

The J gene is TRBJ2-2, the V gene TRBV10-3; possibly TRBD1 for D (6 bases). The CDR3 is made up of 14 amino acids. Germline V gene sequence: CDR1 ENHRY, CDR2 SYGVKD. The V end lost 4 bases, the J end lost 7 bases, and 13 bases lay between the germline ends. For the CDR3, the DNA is TGTGCCATCAGTGGCCGGACAGCAGGCGGGGAGCTGTTTTTT. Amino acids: CAISGRTAGGELFF.

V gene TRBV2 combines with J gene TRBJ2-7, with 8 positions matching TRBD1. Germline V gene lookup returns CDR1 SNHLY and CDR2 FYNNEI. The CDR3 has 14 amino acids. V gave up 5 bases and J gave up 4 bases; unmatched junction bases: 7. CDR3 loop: CASSQGQEPYEQYF. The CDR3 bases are TGTGCCAGCAGTCAGGGACAGGAGCCGTACGAGCAGTACTTC.

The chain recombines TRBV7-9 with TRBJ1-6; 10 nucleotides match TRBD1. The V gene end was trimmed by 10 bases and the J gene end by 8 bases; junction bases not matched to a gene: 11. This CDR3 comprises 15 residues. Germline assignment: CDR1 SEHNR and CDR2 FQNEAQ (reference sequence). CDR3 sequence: CATPGQGFSDSPLHF. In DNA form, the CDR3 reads TGTGCCACTCCGGGACAGGGGTTTTCGGATTCACCCCTCCACTTT.

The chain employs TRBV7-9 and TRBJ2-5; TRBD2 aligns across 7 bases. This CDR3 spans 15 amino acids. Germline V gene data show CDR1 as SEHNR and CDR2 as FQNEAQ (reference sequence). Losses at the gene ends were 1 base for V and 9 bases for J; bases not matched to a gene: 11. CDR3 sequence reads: CASSLERAGRGAQYF. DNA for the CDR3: TGTGCCAGCAGCTTAGAAAGGGCAGGCCGGGGGGCCCAGTACTTC.

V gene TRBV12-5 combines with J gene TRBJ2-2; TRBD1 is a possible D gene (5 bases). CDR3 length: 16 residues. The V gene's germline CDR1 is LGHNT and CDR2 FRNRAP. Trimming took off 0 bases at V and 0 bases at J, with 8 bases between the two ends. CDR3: CASGLVLTANTGELFF. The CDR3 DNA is TGTGCTAGTGGTTTGGTCCTGACAGCGAACACCGGGGAGCTGTTTTTT.

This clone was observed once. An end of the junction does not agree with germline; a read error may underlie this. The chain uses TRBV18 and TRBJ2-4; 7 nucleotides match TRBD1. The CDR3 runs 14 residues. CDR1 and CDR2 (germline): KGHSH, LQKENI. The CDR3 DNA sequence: TGTGCCAGCTCACCCGGGACAGCCGAAAACATTCAGTACTTC. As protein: CASSPGTAENIQYF.

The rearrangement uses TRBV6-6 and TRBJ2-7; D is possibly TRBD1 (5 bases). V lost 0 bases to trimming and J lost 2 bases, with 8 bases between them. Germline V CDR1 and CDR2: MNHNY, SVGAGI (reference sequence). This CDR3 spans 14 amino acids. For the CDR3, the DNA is TGTGCCAGCAGTTACTCGCCGGACACCTACGAGCAGTACTTC. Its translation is CASSYSPDTYEQYF.

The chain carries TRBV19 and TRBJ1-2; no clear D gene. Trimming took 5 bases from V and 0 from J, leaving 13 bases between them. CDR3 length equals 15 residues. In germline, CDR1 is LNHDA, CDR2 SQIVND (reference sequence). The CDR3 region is CASSPGVRANYGYTF. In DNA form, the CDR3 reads TGTGCCAGTAGTCCGGGAGTTAGAGCTAACTATGGCTACACCTTC.

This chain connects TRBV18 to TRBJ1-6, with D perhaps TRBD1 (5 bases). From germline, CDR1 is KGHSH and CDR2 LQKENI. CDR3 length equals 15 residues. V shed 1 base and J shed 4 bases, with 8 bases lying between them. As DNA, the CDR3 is TGTGCCAGCTCACCACTGGGGGGGTATAATTCACCCCTCCACTTT. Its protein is CASSPLGGYNSPLHF.

DNA of the CDR3: TGTGCCAGTAGTATAAGGTCGACAGGGCGGTTGGCTTTCTTT. Protein: CASSIRSTGRLAFF. The J gene is TRBJ1-1, the V gene TRBV19, with 7 bases identical to TRBD1. The CDR3 loop spans 14 amino acids. Trimming removed 2 bases from V and 11 bases from J; junction bases left unmatched: 11. Germline CDR1 reads LNHDA; CDR2 reads SQIVND (reference sequence). The complete variable domain, with remaining parts taken from reference TRBV19 and TRBJ1-1, reads DGGITQSPKYLFRKEGQNVTLSCEQNLNHDAMYWYRQDPGQGLRLIYYSQIVNDFQKGDIAEGYSVSREKKESFPLTVTSAQKNPTAFYLCASSIRSTGRLAFFGQGTRLTVV.